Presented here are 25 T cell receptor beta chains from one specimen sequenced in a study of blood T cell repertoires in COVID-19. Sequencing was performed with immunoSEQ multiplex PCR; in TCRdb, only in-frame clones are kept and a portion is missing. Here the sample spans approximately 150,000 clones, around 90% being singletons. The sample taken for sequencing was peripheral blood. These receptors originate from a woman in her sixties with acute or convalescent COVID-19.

CDR3 sequence (DNA): TGTGCCAGCAGCTTGGCCCTGGACAGCGGCAATCAGCCCCAGCATTTT. This codes for CASSLALDSGNQPQHF. This chain links TRBV5-6 with TRBJ1-5; D possibly corresponds to TRBD1 (6 bases). The V and J ends lost 0 bases and 2 bases respectively, with 12 bases between them. CDR1 and CDR2 (germline): SGHDT, YYEEEE. This CDR3 has 16 residues.

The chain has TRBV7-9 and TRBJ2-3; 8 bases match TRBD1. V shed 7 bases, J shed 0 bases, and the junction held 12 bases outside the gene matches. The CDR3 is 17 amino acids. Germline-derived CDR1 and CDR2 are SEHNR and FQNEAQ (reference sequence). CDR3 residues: CASIAGGGHPSTDTQYF. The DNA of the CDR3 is TGTGCCAGCATTGCAGGGGGCGGGCACCCTAGCACAGATACGCAGTATTTT.

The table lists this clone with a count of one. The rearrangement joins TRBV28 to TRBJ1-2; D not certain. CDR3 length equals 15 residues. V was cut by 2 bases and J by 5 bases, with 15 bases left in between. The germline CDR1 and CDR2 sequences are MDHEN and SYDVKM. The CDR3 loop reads CASSLRDHLGYGYTF. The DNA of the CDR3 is TGTGCCAGCAGTTTACGCGACCACCTCGGGTATGGCTACACCTTC.

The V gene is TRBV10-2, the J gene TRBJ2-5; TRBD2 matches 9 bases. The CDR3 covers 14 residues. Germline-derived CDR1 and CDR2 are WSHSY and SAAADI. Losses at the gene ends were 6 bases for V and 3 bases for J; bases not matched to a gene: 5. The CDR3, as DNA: TGCGCCAGCAGGCGGGGGGGCGGGAAAGAGACCCAGTACTTC. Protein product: CASRRGGGKETQYF.

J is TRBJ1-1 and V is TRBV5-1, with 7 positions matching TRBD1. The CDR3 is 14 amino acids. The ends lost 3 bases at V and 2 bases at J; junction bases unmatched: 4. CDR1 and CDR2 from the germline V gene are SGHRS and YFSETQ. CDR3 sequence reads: CASSWDRDNTEAFF. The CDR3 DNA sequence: TGCGCCAGCAGCTGGGACAGAGACAACACTGAAGCTTTCTTT.

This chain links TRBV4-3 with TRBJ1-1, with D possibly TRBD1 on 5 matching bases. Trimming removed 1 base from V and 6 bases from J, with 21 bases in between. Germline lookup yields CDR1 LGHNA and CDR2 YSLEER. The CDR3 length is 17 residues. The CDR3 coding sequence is TGCGCCAGCAGCCAAGGACCGGGGGGGGTCCAACACTCTGAAGCTTTCTTT. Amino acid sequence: CASSQGPGGVQHSEAFF.

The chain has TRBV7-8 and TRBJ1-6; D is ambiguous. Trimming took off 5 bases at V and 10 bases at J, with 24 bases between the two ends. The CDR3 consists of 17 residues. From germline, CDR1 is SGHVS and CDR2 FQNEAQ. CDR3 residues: CASSPVRLPGKVSPLHF. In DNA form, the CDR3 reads TGTGCCAGCAGCCCAGTCAGGTTGCCAGGAAAGGTCTCACCCCTCCACTTT.

As DNA, the CDR3 is TGTGCCAGCAGTGTGGGCCACTACAATGAGCAGTTCTTC. Its protein is CASSVGHYNEQFF. The chain uses TRBV6-4 and TRBJ2-1; D gene ambiguous. The V end lost 4 bases, the J end lost 3 bases, and 7 bases lay between the germline ends. Per germline, CDR1 MRHNA and CDR2 SNTAGT. The CDR3 has 13 amino acids.

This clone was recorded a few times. The CDR3 loop is CACLAGAAFSEQFF. DNA of the CDR3: TGTGCCTGTCTAGCGGGGGCCGCCTTCTCTGAGCAGTTCTTC. The chain combines TRBV28 with TRBJ2-1; TRBD2 matches 10 bases. J gave up 9 bases and V 11 bases, and 13 bases lay outside the gene matches. Germline V lookup: CDR1 MDHEN, CDR2 SYDVKM. The CDR3 runs to 14 residues. The full variable domain, completed using reference TRBV28 and TRBJ2-1, is DVKVTQSSRYLVKRTGEKVFLECVQDMDHENMFWYRQDPGLGLRLIYFSYDVKMKEKGDIPEGYSVSREKKERFSLILESASTNQTSMYLCACLAGAAFSEQFFGPGTRLTVL.

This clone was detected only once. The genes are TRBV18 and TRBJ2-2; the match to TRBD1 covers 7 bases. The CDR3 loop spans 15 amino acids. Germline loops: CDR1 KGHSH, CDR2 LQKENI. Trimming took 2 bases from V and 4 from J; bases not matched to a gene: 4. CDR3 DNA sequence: TGTGCCAGCTCACCAGAGGGGGCTGGCACCGGGGAGCTGTTTTTT. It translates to CASSPEGAGTGELFF.

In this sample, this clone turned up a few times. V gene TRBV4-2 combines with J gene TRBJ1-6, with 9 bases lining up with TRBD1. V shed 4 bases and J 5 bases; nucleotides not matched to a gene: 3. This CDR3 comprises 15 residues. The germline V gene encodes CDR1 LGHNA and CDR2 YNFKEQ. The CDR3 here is CASSPRDRDNSPLHF. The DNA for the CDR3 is TGTGCCAGCAGCCCCCGGGACAGGGATAATTCACCCCTCCACTTT.

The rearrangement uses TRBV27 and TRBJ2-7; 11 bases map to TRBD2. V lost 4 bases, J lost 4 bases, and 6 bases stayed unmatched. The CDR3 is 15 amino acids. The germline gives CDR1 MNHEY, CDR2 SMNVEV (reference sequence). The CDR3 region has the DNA TGTGCCAGCAGTTCGACTAGCGGGGCTAAGTACGAGCAGTACTTC. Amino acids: CASSSTSGAKYEQYF.

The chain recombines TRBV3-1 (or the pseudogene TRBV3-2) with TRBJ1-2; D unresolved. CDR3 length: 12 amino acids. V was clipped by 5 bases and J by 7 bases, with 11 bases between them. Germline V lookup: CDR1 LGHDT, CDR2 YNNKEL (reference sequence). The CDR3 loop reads CASSLEGGGYTF. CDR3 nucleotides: TGTGCCAGCAGCTTAGAAGGAGGTGGCTACACCTTC.

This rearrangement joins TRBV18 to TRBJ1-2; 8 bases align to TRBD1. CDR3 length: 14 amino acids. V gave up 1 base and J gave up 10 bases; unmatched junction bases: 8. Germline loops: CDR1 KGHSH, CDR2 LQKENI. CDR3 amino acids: CASSPRGQGQDYTF. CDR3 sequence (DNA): TGTGCCAGCTCACCACGTGGACAGGGACAAGACTACACCTTC.

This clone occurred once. In nucleotides, the CDR3 is TGTGCCAGCAGTCACCGGGACAGGGGCTACACCGGGGAGCTGTTTTTT. It is translated as CASSHRDRGYTGELFF. The chain joins TRBV6-2 or TRBV6-3 to TRBJ2-2; 10 bases map to TRBD1. The CDR3 length is 16 residues. Unmatched junction bases numbered 6, after V lost 5 bases and J lost 3 bases. The germline V gene has CDR1 MNHEY and CDR2 SVGEGT.

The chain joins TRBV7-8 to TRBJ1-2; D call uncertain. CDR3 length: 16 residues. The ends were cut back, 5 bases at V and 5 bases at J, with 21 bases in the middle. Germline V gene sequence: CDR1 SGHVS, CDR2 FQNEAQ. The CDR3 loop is CASSLGPVTSIYGYTF. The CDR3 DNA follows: TGTGCCAGCAGCCTAGGACCCGTGACTTCTATTTATGGCTACACCTTC.

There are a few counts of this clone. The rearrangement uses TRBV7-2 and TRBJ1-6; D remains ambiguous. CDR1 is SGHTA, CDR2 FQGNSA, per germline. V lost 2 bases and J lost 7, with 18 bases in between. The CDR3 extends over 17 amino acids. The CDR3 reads CASSLHHSAGGNSPLHF. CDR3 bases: TGTGCCAGCAGCTTACATCACTCGGCAGGCGGGAATTCACCCCTCCACTTT.

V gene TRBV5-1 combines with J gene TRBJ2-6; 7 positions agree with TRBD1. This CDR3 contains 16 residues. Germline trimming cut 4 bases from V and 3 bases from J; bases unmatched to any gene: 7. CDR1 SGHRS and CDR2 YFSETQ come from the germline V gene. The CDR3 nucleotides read TGCGCCAGCAGCCCCGACAGGGTTGGTGGGGCCAACGTCCTGACTTTC. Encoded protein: CASSPDRVGGANVLTF.

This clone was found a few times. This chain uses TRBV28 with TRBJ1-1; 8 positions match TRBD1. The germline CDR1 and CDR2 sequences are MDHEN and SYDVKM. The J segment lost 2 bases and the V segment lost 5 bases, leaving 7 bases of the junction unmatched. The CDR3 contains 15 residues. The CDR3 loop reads CASSPPDRVNTEAFF. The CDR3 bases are TGTGCCAGCAGTCCACCGGACAGGGTCAACACTGAAGCTTTCTTT.

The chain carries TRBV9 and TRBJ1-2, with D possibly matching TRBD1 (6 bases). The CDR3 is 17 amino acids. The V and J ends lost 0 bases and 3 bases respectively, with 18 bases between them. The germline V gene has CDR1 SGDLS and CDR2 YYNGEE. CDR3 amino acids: CASSVGARPAGDYGYTF. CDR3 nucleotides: TGTGCCAGCAGCGTAGGAGCTCGACCCGCAGGGGACTATGGCTACACCTTC.

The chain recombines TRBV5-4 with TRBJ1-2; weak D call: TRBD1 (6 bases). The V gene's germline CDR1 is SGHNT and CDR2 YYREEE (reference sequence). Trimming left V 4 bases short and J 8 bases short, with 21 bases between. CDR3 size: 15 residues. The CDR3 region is CASSPKGEGSWGYTF. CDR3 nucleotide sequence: TGTGCCAGCAGCCCGAAGGGGGAGGGATCATGGGGCTACACCTTC. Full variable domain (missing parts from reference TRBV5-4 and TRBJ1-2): ETGVTQSPTHLIKTRGQQVTLRCSSQSGHNTVSWYQQALGQGPQFIFQYYREEENGRGNFPPRFSGLQFPNYSSELNVNALELDDSALYLCASSPKGEGSWGYTFGSGTRLTVV.

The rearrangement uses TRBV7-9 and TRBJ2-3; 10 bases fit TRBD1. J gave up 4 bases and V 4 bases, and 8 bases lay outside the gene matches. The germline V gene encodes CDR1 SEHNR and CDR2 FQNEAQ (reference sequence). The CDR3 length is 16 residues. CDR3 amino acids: CASSSPDRGNADTQYF. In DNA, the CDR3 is TGTGCCAGCAGCTCGCCGGACAGGGGGAACGCAGATACGCAGTATTTT.

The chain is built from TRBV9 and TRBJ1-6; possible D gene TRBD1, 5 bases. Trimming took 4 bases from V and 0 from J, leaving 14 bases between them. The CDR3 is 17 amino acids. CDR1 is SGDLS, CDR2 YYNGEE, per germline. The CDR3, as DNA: TGTGCCAGCAGCCCCCGTGGGGGGAGCTCCTATAATTCACCCCTCCACTTT. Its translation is CASSPRGGSSYNSPLHF. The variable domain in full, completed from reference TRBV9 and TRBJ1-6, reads DSGVTQTPKHLITATGQRVTLRCSPRSGDLSVYWYQQSLDQGLQFLIQYYNGEERAKGNILERFSAQQFPDLHSELNLSSLELGDSALYFCASSPRGGSSYNSPLHFGNGTRLTVT.

The CDR3 loop is CAISEPGHPNTDTQYF. CDR3 sequence (DNA): TGTGCCATCAGTGAACCGGGACACCCAAACACAGATACGCAGTATTTT. The rearrangement links TRBV10-3 to TRBJ2-3; D might be TRBD1 (6 bases). Per the germline V gene, CDR1 is ENHRY and CDR2 is SYGVKD. There are 16 residues in the CDR3. V lost 3 bases and J 2 bases, leaving 15 bases between the germline ends.

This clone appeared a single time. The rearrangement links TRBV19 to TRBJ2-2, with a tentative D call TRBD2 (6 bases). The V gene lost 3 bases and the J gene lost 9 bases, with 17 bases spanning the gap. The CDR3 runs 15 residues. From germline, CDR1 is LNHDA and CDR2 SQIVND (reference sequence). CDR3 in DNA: TGTGCCAGTAGTATCGGGGGAGAGGGGTCGAGGGAGCTGTTTTTT. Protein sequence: CASSIGGEGSRELFF.